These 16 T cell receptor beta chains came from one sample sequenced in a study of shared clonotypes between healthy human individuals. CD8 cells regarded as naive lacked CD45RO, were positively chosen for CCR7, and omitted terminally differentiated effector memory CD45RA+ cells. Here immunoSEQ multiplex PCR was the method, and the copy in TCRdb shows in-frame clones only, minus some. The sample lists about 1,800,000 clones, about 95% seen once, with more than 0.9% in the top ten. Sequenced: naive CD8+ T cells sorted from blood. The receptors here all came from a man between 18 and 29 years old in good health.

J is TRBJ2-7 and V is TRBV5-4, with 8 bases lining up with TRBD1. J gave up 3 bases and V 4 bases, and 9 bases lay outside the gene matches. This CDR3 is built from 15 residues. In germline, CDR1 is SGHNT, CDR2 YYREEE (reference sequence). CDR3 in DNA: TGTGCCAGCAGCGCCGGACAGGGATTGGGCTACGAGCAGTACTTC. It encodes CASSAGQGLGYEQYF.

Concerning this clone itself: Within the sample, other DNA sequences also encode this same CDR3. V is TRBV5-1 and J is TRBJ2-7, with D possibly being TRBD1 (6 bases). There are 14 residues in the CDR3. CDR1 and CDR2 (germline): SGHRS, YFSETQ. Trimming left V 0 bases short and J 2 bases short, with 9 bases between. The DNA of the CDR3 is TGCGCCAGCAGCTTGGCAGGGGCGCCCTACGAGCAGTACTTC. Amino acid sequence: CASSLAGAPYEQYF.

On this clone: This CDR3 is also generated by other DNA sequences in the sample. CDR3 in amino acids: CASSVDREETQYF. The CDR3 DNA reads as TGTGCCAGTTCGGTAGACAGGGAAGAGACCCAGTACTTC. The V gene is TRBV19, the J gene TRBJ2-5; 7 nucleotides line up with TRBD1. Trimming removed 8 bases from V and 3 bases from J; junction bases left unmatched: 6. This CDR3 has 13 residues. Germline V gene data show CDR1 as LNHDA and CDR2 as SQIVND (reference sequence).

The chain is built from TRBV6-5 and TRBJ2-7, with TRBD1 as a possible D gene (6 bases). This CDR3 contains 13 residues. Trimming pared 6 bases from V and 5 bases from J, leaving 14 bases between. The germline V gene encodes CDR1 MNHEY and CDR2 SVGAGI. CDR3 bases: TGTGCCAGCAGCGACCTAAACAGGGACGAGCAGTACTTC. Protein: CASSDLNRDEQYF.

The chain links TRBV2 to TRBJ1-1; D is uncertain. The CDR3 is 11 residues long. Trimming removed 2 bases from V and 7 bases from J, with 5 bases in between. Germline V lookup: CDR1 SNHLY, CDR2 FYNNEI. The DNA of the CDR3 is TGTGCCAGCAGTGAAACCGGTGAAGCTTTCTTT. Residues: CASSETGEAFF. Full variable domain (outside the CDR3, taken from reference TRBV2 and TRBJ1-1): EPEVTQTPSHQVTQMGQEVILRCVPISNHLYFYWYRQILGQKVEFLVSFYNNEISEKSEIFDDQFSVERPDGSNFTLKIRSTKLEDSAMYFCASSETGEAFFGQGTRLTVV.

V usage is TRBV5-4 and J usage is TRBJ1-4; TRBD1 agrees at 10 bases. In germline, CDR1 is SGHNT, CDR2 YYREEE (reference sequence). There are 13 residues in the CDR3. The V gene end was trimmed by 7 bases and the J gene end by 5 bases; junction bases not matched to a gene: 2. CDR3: CASQGQGNEKLFF. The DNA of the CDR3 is TGTGCCAGCCAGGGACAGGGGAATGAAAAACTGTTTTTT.

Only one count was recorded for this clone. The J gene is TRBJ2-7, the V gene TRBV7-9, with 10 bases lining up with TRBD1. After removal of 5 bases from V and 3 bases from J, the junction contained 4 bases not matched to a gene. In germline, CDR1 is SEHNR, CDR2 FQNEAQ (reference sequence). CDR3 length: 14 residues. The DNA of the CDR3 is TGTGCCAGCAGCCCATGGACAGGGGGCTACGAGCAGTACTTC. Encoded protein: CASSPWTGGYEQYF.

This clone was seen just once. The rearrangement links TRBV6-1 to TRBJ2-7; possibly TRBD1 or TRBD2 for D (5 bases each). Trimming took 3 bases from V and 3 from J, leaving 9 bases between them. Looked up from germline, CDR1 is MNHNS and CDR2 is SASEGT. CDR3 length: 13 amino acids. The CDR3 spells CASSEGRFYEQYF. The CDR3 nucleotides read TGTGCCAGCAGTGAGGGACGGTTCTACGAGCAGTACTTC.

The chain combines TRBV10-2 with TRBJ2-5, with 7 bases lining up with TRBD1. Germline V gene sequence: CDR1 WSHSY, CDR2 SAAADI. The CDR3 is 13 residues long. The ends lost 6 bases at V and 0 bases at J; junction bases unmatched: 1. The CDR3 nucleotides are TGCGCCAGCAGGACAGGGAACCAAGAGACCCAGTACTTC. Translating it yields CASRTGNQETQYF.

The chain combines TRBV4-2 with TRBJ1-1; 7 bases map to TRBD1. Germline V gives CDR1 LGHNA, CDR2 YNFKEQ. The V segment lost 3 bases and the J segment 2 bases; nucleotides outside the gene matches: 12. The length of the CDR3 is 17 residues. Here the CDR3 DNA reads TGTGCCAGCAGCCAGTACGACCCCGGGACAGCAAACACTGAAGCTTTCTTT. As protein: CASSQYDPGTANTEAFF.

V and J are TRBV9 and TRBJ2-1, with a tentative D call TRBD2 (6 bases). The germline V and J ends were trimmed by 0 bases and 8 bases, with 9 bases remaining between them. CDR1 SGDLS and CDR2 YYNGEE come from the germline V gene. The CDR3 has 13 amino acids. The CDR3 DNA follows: TGTGCCAGCAGCGTAGGCGGGGATTATGAGCAGTTCTTC. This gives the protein CASSVGGDYEQFF.

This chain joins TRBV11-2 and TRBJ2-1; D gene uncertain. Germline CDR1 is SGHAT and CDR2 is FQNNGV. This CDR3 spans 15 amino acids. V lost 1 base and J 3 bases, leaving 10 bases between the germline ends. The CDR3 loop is CASSLVQGFYNEQFF. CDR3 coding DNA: TGTGCCAGCAGCTTAGTCCAAGGATTCTACAATGAGCAGTTCTTC.

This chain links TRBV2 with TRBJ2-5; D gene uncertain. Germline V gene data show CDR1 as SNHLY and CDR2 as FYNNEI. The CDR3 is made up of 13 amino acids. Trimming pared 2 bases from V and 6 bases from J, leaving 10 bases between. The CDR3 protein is CASSELPQKTQYF. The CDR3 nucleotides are TGTGCCAGCAGTGAATTACCCCAGAAGACCCAGTACTTC.

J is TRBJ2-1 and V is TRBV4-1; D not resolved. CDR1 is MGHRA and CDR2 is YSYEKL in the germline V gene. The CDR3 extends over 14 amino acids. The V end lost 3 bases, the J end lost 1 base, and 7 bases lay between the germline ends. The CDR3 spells CASSHSKSYNEQFF. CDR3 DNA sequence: TGCGCCAGCAGCCACTCCAAATCCTACAATGAGCAGTTCTTC.

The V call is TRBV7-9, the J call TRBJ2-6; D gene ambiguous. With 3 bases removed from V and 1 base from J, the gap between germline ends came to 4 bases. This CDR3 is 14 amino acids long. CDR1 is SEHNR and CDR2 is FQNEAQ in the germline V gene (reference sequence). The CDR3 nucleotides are TGTGCCAGCAGCTTCACGTCTGGGGCCAACGTCCTGACTTTC. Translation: CASSFTSGANVLTF.

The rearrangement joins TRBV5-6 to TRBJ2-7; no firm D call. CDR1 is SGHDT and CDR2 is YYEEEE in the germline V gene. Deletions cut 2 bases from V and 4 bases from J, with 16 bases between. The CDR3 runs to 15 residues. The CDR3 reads CASSFFEAPGYEQYF. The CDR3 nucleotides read TGTGCCAGCAGCTTCTTTGAGGCGCCTGGATACGAGCAGTACTTC.